The 17 T cell receptor beta chains in this list originate from one sample, sequenced in a study of cytomegalovirus exposure and HLA in healthy donors. The primer mix had 60 Vbeta and 13 Jbeta primers. Using immunoSEQ multiplex PCR, the repertoire was profiled, and TCRdb retains in-frame clones only, with some absent. This repertoire shows about 68,000 clones, roughly four fifths found once; its top ten account for about 7%. Sample: PBMCs. The receptors originated from a human donor in good health.

The chain combines TRBV7-6 with TRBJ2-5, with a possible D match to TRBD2 (5 bases). Trimming took off 0 bases at V and 5 bases at J, with 10 bases between the two ends. This CDR3 has 14 residues. The germline V gene encodes CDR1 SGHVS and CDR2 FNYEAQ. The CDR3 nucleotides read TGTGCCAGCAGCTTAGCTTACGGCGGGGAGACCCAGTACTTC. Translating it yields CASSLAYGGETQYF.

The rearrangement uses TRBV10-3 and TRBJ2-1, with 8 bases that match TRBD1. The CDR3 is 14 residues long. CDR1 is ENHRY, CDR2 SYGVKD, per germline. With 2 bases clipped from V and 4 bases from J, the junction kept 1 base outside the gene matches. The CDR3 region is CAISEDRGYNEQFF. As DNA, the CDR3 is TGTGCCATCAGTGAGGACAGGGGATACAATGAGCAGTTCTTC.

V and J are TRBV7-3 and TRBJ2-5; 9 bases are shared with TRBD2. This CDR3 contains 15 residues. V dropped 3 bases and J dropped 5; count of bases not matched to a gene: 7. Germline V gene lookup returns CDR1 SGHTA and CDR2 FQGTGA. In DNA, the CDR3 is TGTGCCAGCAGCTTGTTTGCGGGAGGGAGCGAGACCCAGTACTTC. Residues: CASSLFAGGSETQYF.

This rearrangement joins TRBV30 to TRBJ2-5; the match to TRBD2 covers 12 bases. The CDR3 length is 16 residues. Germline V gene sequence: CDR1 GTSNPN, CDR2 SVGIG (reference sequence). The ends lost 0 bases at V and 4 bases at J; junction bases unmatched: 6. The CDR3 coding sequence is TGTGCCTGGAGTGTAGGGACTAGCGGGTTTCGAGAGACCCAGTACTTC. Translated, it gives CAWSVGTSGFRETQYF.

The genes are TRBV29-1 and TRBJ2-1, with 8 bases fitting TRBD2. The ends lost 1 base at V and 7 bases at J; junction bases unmatched: 3. This CDR3 region has 13 residues. From germline, CDR1 is SQVTM and CDR2 ANQGSEA. CDR3 sequence: CSVEAGGLNEQFF. In nucleotides, the CDR3 is TGCAGCGTTGAAGCGGGGGGGCTTAATGAGCAGTTCTTC.

This clone was seen once. The chain employs TRBV5-4 and TRBJ2-7; 11 bases agree with TRBD1. This CDR3 contains 15 residues. The ends lost 4 bases at V and 3 bases at J; junction bases unmatched: 6. Per the germline V gene, CDR1 is SGHNT and CDR2 is YYREEE (reference sequence). The CDR3 DNA reads TGTGCCAGCAGCCCCGGGACAGGGGGATTCTACGAGCAGTACTTC. As protein: CASSPGTGGFYEQYF.

This chain links TRBV19 with TRBJ2-5; D gene ambiguous. The CDR3 covers 12 residues. From germline, CDR1 is LNHDA and CDR2 SQIVND (reference sequence). V was trimmed by 4 bases and J by 5 bases, leaving 8 bases between them. The CDR3 DNA follows: TGTGCCAGTAGTAACGCGTGGGAGACCCAGTACTTC. Residues: CASSNAWETQYF.

The rearrangement joins TRBV14 to TRBJ1-3, with D unclear. Trimming removed 4 bases from V and 1 base from J, with 8 bases in between. There are 14 residues in the CDR3. Germline CDR1 SGHDN, CDR2 FVKESK. As DNA, the CDR3 is TGTGCCAGCAGCCGGCAGGTATCTGGAAACACCATATATTTT. Translating gives CASSRQVSGNTIYF.

The chain uses TRBV7-2 and TRBJ2-3, with D perhaps matching TRBD2 (5 bases). V lost 1 base, J lost 0 bases, and 8 bases lay in between. The CDR3 totals 15 residues. Per the germline V gene, CDR1 is SGHTA and CDR2 is FQGNSA. The CDR3 is CASSLVWESTDTQYF. The DNA for the CDR3 is TGTGCCAGCAGCTTAGTTTGGGAGAGCACAGATACGCAGTATTTT.

This clone was counted only a few times. The V and J genes are TRBV6-5 and TRBJ1-1; 7 nucleotides line up with TRBD1. The CDR3 has 13 amino acids. Per germline, CDR1 MNHEY and CDR2 SVGAGI. V shed 4 bases, J shed 10 bases, and the junction held 9 bases outside the gene matches. CDR3 sequence reads: CASSSPSRGTAFF. The CDR3, as DNA: TGTGCCAGCAGTTCACCCTCCAGGGGGACAGCTTTCTTT.

The chain is built from TRBV7-2 and TRBJ2-5; 8 positions agree with TRBD2. TRBJ2-7 matches the DNA end more closely, so the J call is doubtful. Germline V gene data show CDR1 as SGHTA and CDR2 as FQGNSA. This CDR3 has 14 residues. CDR3 bases: TGTGCCAGCAGCAACAGCGGGGGATCCTACGAGCAGTACTTC. Residues: CASSNSGGSYEQYF.

The rearrangement joins TRBV27 to TRBJ2-2, with D maybe TRBD2 (5 bases). Germline-derived CDR1 and CDR2 are MNHEY and SMNVEV (reference sequence). Trimming shortened V by 3 bases and J by 2 bases, and 10 bases separated the two germline ends. The CDR3 loop spans 15 amino acids. Here the CDR3 DNA reads TGTGCCAGCAGTTTTGATAGACTAAACACCGGGGAGCTGTTTTTT. Amino acids: CASSFDRLNTGELFF.

The chain combines TRBV5-1 with TRBJ2-2; 9 bases are shared with TRBD2. Germline CDR1 reads SGHRS; CDR2 reads YFSETQ. The CDR3 has 17 amino acids. Germline trimming cut 5 bases from V and 5 bases from J; bases unmatched to any gene: 13. The CDR3 DNA follows: TGCGCCAGCAGTACCTCGGGCGGGGGGGCCGGGACCGGGGAGCTGTTTTTT. Its protein product is CASSTSGGGAGTGELFF.

CDR3 region: CASSGTLNTEAFF. CDR3 DNA: TGCGCCAGCAGCGGGACATTGAACACTGAAGCTTTCTTT. The rearrangement links TRBV5-1 to TRBJ1-1, with D perhaps matching TRBD1 (6 bases). The CDR3 runs 13 residues. Germline V gene lookup returns CDR1 SGHRS and CDR2 YFSETQ. Trimming removed 4 bases at V and 0 bases at J, with 7 bases between.

This chain joins TRBV9 and TRBJ2-1; 10 bases are shared with TRBD2. The CDR3 extends over 17 amino acids. V lost 4 bases and J lost 9; bases outside the gene matches: 16. From germline, CDR1 is SGDLS and CDR2 YYNGEE. This CDR3 is CASSPWGGLAGEGEQFF. In DNA form, the CDR3 reads TGTGCCAGCAGCCCGTGGGGCGGCCTAGCGGGAGAAGGTGAGCAGTTCTTC. The full variable domain, completed using reference TRBV9 and TRBJ2-1, is DSGVTQTPKHLITATGQRVTLRCSPRSGDLSVYWYQQSLDQGLQFLIQYYNGEERAKGNILERFSAQQFPDLHSELNLSSLELGDSALYFCASSPWGGLAGEGEQFFGPGTRLTVL.

The chain joins TRBV6-5 to TRBJ1-2; weak D call: TRBD1 (6 bases). Germline V gives CDR1 MNHEY, CDR2 SVGAGI. The germline V and J ends were trimmed by 2 bases and 2 bases, with 9 bases remaining between them. The CDR3 loop spans 14 amino acids. CDR3 bases: TGTGCCAGCAGTTACGGACAGCCAAACTATGGCTACACCTTC. This sequence encodes CASSYGQPNYGYTF.

The chain recombines TRBV7-3 with TRBJ2-3; the match to TRBD2 covers 10 bases. Germline trimming cut 4 bases from V and 5 bases from J; bases unmatched to any gene: 9. Looked up from germline, CDR1 is SGHTA and CDR2 is FQGTGA. This CDR3 region has 16 residues. CDR3 in amino acids: CASSSTIAGGRDTQYF. The CDR3 DNA reads as TGTGCCAGCAGCTCAACTATAGCGGGGGGAAGAGATACGCAGTATTTT.